What follows is one T cell receptor beta chain and its context. The data belong to a study of T cells in Graves' hyperthyroidism and ophthalmopathy. Amplification targeted TCR beta CDR3 regions from RNA transcripts. TCR CDR3 regions were first amplified by RT-PCR with HTBI primers. TCRdb reprocessed the multiplex PCR reads via MiXCR and lists one record per CDR3 protein. The sample lists about 50,000 distinct CDR3 sequences; just under 50% were seen once. This CDR3 region has 17 residues. Germline V gene sequence: CDR1 MGHDK, CDR2 SYGVNS. V gave up 5 bases and J gave up 2 bases; unmatched junction bases: 11.

The TCR originated in a woman in her twenties or thirties with Graves' ophthalmopathy. Sequencing was done on a sample of blood. This rearrangement joins TRBV25-1 to TRBJ2-5, with 10 nucleotides matching TRBD2. The CDR3 protein is CASSTCASGRDQETQYF. CDR3 in DNA: TGTGCCAGCAGTACCTGTGCCAGCGGGAGGGATCAAGAGACCCAGTACTTC.